The TCR beta chain under discussion was sequenced for a study of low-dose radiotherapy and immunotherapy resistance in tumors. Study-wide context: Each fraction given to Cohort 2 every two weeks delivered 1 Gy, and the total reached 13 Gy over 26 weeks. Aspirin 300 mg was given orally each day for four cycles from cycle 1 day 1. The study administered intravenous cyclophosphamide at 200 mg/m2 every two weeks, one day ahead of radiation and immunotherapy.

Primers used for first-strand cDNA, a TRAV- and TRBV-specific set, covered both alpha and beta chains. TCRs were put through approximately 20 PCR cycles of amplification with Phusion. A constant-region primer and the V-primer adapter served as the primer pair. One entry per CDR3 protein, called by TCRdb with MiXCR from the reads. The sample records tens of thousands of distinct CDR3 sequences, more than 20% being singletons. Regarding this clonotype: The likely explanation is a read error, given a far larger clone one base away.

V dropped 7 bases and J dropped 10 bases, with 14 bases sitting between them. The CDR3 runs to 12 residues. Germline V gives CDR1 MDHEN, CDR2 SYDVKM. The time point is: after trial treatment. Treatment described: LDRT plus nivolumab, ipilimumab, low-dose cyclophosphamide and aspirin (RACIN trial). Every donor was treated with nivolumab, ipilimumab, aspirin, low-dose cyclophosphamide and also low-dose radiotherapy. The starting material was PBMCs, obtained after low-dose radiotherapy plus immunotherapy. This clonotype originated in a female donor with ovarian cancer. The V call is TRBV28, the J call TRBJ2-1, with a tentative D call TRBD1 (5 bases). Here the CDR3 reads CASKQGDTEQFF. CDR3 nucleotides: TGTGCCAGCAAGCAGGGTGATACCGAGCAGTTCTTC.